What follows are 3 T cell receptor beta chains derived from one specimen sequenced in a study of T cell responses to AZD1222 COVID-19 vaccine. TCRdb's copy holds only in-frame clones and misses some; the assay was immunoSEQ multiplex PCR. Found here are around 90,000 clones, about 88% of them singletons; the top ten hold 13%. The source material was peripheral blood, sampled on day 0 of AZD1222 vaccination. The receptors come from an adult in good health.

This sequence joins TRBV27 and TRBJ2-7; possible D gene TRBD1, 6 bases. The germline CDR1 and CDR2 sequences are MNHEY and SMNVEV (reference sequence). Trimming took 5 bases from V and 2 from J, leaving 13 bases between them. The CDR3 totals 14 residues. As DNA, the CDR3 is TGTGCCAGCAGTCCCACAGGGTTACCCTACGAGCAGTACTTC. The encoded protein is CASSPTGLPYEQYF.

The chain uses TRBV3-1 (or the pseudogene TRBV3-2) and TRBJ1-4; D uncertain. V was trimmed by 3 bases and J by 0 bases, leaving 5 bases between them. Germline V CDR1 and CDR2: LGHDT, YNNKEL (reference sequence). CDR3 length equals 14 residues. Written as DNA, the CDR3 is TGTGCCAGCAGCCAGAGAACAACTAATGAAAAACTGTTTTTT. Amino acids: CASSQRTTNEKLFF.

The chain employs TRBV3-1 (or the pseudogene TRBV3-2) and TRBJ1-2; 9 bases fit TRBD1. V was clipped by 4 bases and J by 9 bases; unmatched bases: 9. Germline V CDR1 and CDR2: LGHDT, YNNKEL (reference sequence). CDR3 length equals 14 residues. The CDR3 sequence: CASSLGQGSSSYTF. DNA of the CDR3: TGTGCCAGCAGCCTGGGACAGGGATCCAGTAGCTACACCTTC.